This T cell receptor (beta chain) emerged from a study of metastatic and nonmetastatic thyroid tumors. Study-level information: The comparison covered peripheral blood and tumor or nodule tissue in malignant and benign thyroid patients.

This CDR3 is built from 17 residues. Trimming took 8 bases from V and 5 from J; bases not matched to a gene: 20. Germline assignment: CDR1 SQVTM and CDR2 ANQGSEA. There are many counts of this clone. Other DNA sequences from this sample encode an identical CDR3 as well. No patient received treatment before thyroid surgery. With MiXCR, TCRdb called clones anew from the PCR reads. Counted here are 60,000 to 85,000 clones, roughly 18% occurring once; the ten biggest clones make up roughly 12%. This TCR was recovered from a female donor with papillary thyroid cancer or a benign thyroid nodule (not recorded which). Some clones in this sample may be carry-over from other donors' samples. Sequencing was done on a sample of blood. J is TRBJ2-3 and V is TRBV29-1; 9 bases fit TRBD2. The CDR3 region has the DNA TGCAGCCCATCCGTGATAGCGGGAGCCGGGGGGTTAGATACGCAGTATTTT. It specifies CSPSVIAGAGGLDTQYF.